One sample yielded the 28 T cell receptor beta chains listed below, sequenced in a study of control samples from healthy donors and cancer patients. Profiling relied on immunoSEQ multiplex PCR, and the TCRdb table lists in-frame clones only, not all of them. The sample yields around 120,000 clones, 88% seen once. The sample comprised blood. All receptors derive from a woman in her seventies in good health.

The V and J genes are TRBV12-3 or TRBV12-4 and TRBJ2-7, with D uncertain. The CDR3 is 12 residues long. Trimming stripped 2 bases from V and 2 bases from J, with 4 bases between. In nucleotides, the CDR3 is TGTGCCAGCAGTTTAAATACCTACGAGCAGTACTTC. Encoded protein: CASSLNTYEQYF.

This chain links TRBV4-1 with TRBJ1-1; 8 bases line up with TRBD1. The CDR3 is 14 residues long. J gave up 5 bases and V 0 bases, and 2 bases lay outside the gene matches. The germline gives CDR1 MGHRA, CDR2 YSYEKL. CDR3 DNA sequence: TGCGCCAGCAGCCAAGATTACAGGGGGACTGAAGCTTTCTTT. Translation: CASSQDYRGTEAFF.

The chain recombines TRBV19 with TRBJ1-1; D possibly corresponds to TRBD1 (6 bases). CDR1 and CDR2 (germline): LNHDA, SQIVND (reference sequence). Trimming removed 7 bases at V and 3 bases at J, with 18 bases between. The CDR3 sequence is 15 residues long. DNA for the CDR3: TGTGCCAGTATGGGGGCTCGGAGGGGGGACACTGAAGCTTTCTTT. Amino acid sequence: CASMGARRGDTEAFF. The full variable domain, completed using reference TRBV19 and TRBJ1-1, is DGGITQSPKYLFRKEGQNVTLSCEQNLNHDAMYWYRQDPGQGLRLIYYSQIVNDFQKGDIAEGYSVSREKKESFPLTVTSAQKNPTAFYLCASMGARRGDTEAFFGQGTRLTVV.

The chain joins TRBV4-1 to TRBJ1-2, with D maybe TRBD1 (5 bases). V was pared by 1 base and J by 0 bases, with 9 bases between. Looked up from germline, CDR1 is MGHRA and CDR2 is YSYEKL. The CDR3 loop spans 15 amino acids. In DNA, the CDR3 is TGCGCCAGCAGCCAAGTACAGACAGCTAACTATGGCTACACCTTC. Its protein is CASSQVQTANYGYTF.

The J gene is TRBJ1-6, the V gene TRBV9; D is undetermined. The germline V gene has CDR1 SGDLS and CDR2 YYNGEE. The CDR3 is 14 residues long. Trimming cost V 3 bases and J 8 bases, with 12 bases left between them. This chain's CDR3 is CASSARRSHSPLHF. CDR3 nucleotide sequence: TGTGCCAGCAGCGCCCGCAGGTCCCATTCACCCCTCCACTTT.

In its sample, this clone was seen once. This chain connects TRBV6-4 to TRBJ1-4; no firm D call. Germline V CDR1 and CDR2: MRHNA, SNTAGT. Trimming cost V 6 bases and J 5 bases, with 13 bases left between them. The CDR3 is made up of 14 amino acids. The CDR3 nucleotides are TGTGCCAGCAGCCGAGGTGGAGCGAATGAAAAACTGTTTTTT. Translated: CASSRGGANEKLFF.

The chain employs TRBV18 and TRBJ1-2, with D maybe TRBD1 (6 bases). The germline V gene encodes CDR1 KGHSH and CDR2 LQKENI. This CDR3 region has 13 residues. With 5 bases removed from V and 2 bases from J, the gap between germline ends came to 9 bases. The CDR3 sequence is CASSWDMNYGYTF. The CDR3 nucleotides read TGTGCCAGCTCATGGGACATGAACTATGGCTACACCTTC.

The V gene is TRBV3-1 (or the pseudogene TRBV3-2), the J gene TRBJ2-7, with TRBD2 matching 11 bases. Germline assignment: CDR1 LGHDT and CDR2 YNNKEL (reference sequence). V lost 4 bases, J lost 0 bases, and 8 bases stayed unmatched. The CDR3 is made up of 17 amino acids. CDR3 amino acids: CASSPGLAGGLSYEQYF. CDR3 nucleotides: TGTGCCAGCAGCCCGGGCCTAGCGGGGGGCCTCTCCTACGAGCAGTACTTC.

V gene TRBV24-1 combines with J gene TRBJ2-1; D gene unclear. The V and J ends lost 5 bases and 4 bases respectively, with 8 bases between them. This CDR3 is 13 amino acids long. Germline V gene lookup returns CDR1 KGHDR and CDR2 SFDVKD. The CDR3 coding sequence is TGTGCCACCAGTGGGGTAGAGTACAATGAGCAGTTCTTC. Protein: CATSGVEYNEQFF.

CDR3 nucleotide sequence: TGTGCCAGCAGCTTAGATATCCCGTGGAATTCACCCCTCCACTTT. Its protein is CASSLDIPWNSPLHF. The chain carries TRBV11-2 and TRBJ1-6, with unresolved D. The germline V gene encodes CDR1 SGHAT and CDR2 FQNNGV. Trimming took 0 bases from V and 7 from J, leaving 10 bases between them. The CDR3 sequence is 15 residues long.

The chain joins TRBV5-6 to TRBJ1-5; 9 nucleotides align to TRBD1. V was clipped by 4 bases and J by 7 bases; unmatched bases: 3. This CDR3 region has 13 residues. Germline V gene sequence: CDR1 SGHDT, CDR2 YYEEEE. The CDR3 protein is CASSRTGAQPQHF. The CDR3 DNA follows: TGTGCCAGCAGCCGGACAGGGGCCCAGCCCCAGCATTTT.

CDR3 residues: CASSLVVAGDYGYTF. The CDR3 coding sequence is TGCGCCAGCAGCTTGGTGGTAGCGGGGGACTATGGCTACACCTTC. The chain has TRBV5-1 and TRBJ1-2; D is perhaps TRBD1 (5 bases). V lost 0 bases and J 3 bases, leaving 12 bases between the germline ends. CDR1 and CDR2 (germline): SGHRS, YFSETQ. The CDR3 consists of 15 residues. The complete variable domain, with remaining parts taken from reference TRBV5-1 and TRBJ1-2, reads KAGVTQTPRYLIKTRGQQVTLSCSPISGHRSVSWYQQTPGQGLQFLFEYFSETQRNKGNFPGRFSGRQFSNSRSEMNVSTLELGDSALYLCASSLVVAGDYGYTFGSGTRLTVV.

This chain connects TRBV5-1 to TRBJ1-5, with 9 bases aligning to TRBD1. V lost 3 bases, J lost 9 bases, and 7 bases stayed unmatched. The CDR3 sequence is 14 residues long. CDR1 is SGHRS and CDR2 is YFSETQ in the germline V gene. CDR3 residues: CASSSGQGPAPQHF. The DNA for the CDR3 is TGCGCCAGCAGCTCAGGACAGGGGCCTGCGCCCCAGCATTTT.

This chain connects TRBV11-2 to TRBJ2-3; 13 bases are shared with TRBD2. Germline V gene lookup returns CDR1 SGHAT and CDR2 FQNNGV. The CDR3 is 16 amino acids. The trim removed 3 bases at V and 6 bases at J, leaving 6 bases unmatched. The chain's CDR3 is CASSFQGLAGRDTQYF. The CDR3 region has the DNA TGTGCCAGCAGCTTTCAGGGACTAGCGGGGAGGGATACGCAGTATTTT.

The chain couples TRBV3-1 (or the pseudogene TRBV3-2) to TRBJ1-6; no clear D gene. Germline-derived CDR1 and CDR2 are LGHDT and YNNKEL (reference sequence). CDR3 length: 16 amino acids. Trimming pared 5 bases from V and 2 bases from J, leaving 13 bases between. The CDR3 region has the DNA TGTGCCAGCAGCTCCCGTCTTACAACCTATAATTCACCCCTCCACTTT. Translation: CASSSRLTTYNSPLHF.

The chain has TRBV4-1 and TRBJ1-6; the D is unclear. The CDR3 sequence is 14 residues long. Deletions cut 1 base from V and 6 bases from J, with 7 bases between. In germline, CDR1 is MGHRA, CDR2 YSYEKL. The CDR3 loop reads CASSQASANSPLHF. DNA of the CDR3: TGCGCCAGCAGCCAAGCGTCGGCTAATTCACCCCTCCACTTT.

This clone was detected once. The CDR3 sequence: CASSIRGGSSYNEQFF. In nucleotides, the CDR3 is TGTGCCAGCAGCATACGTGGGGGGAGCTCCTACAATGAGCAGTTCTTC. The chain employs TRBV5-6 and TRBJ2-1; D possibly corresponds to TRBD2 (6 bases). Trimming cost V 4 bases and J 0 bases, with 14 bases left between them. This CDR3 contains 16 residues. Germline V lookup: CDR1 SGHDT, CDR2 YYEEEE.

J is TRBJ1-4 and V is TRBV5-1, with 7 bases aligning to TRBD1. Germline V gene lookup returns CDR1 SGHRS and CDR2 YFSETQ. Unmatched junction bases numbered 10, after V lost 4 bases and J lost 7 bases. This CDR3 region has 15 residues. Here the CDR3 DNA reads TGCGCCAGCAGCCCCGCGAGGGGGCGGATTGAAAAACTGTTTTTT. Encoded protein: CASSPARGRIEKLFF.

The genes are TRBV5-6 and TRBJ2-1; 11 bases are shared with TRBD2. V shed 5 bases and J 0 bases; nucleotides not matched to a gene: 7. The length of the CDR3 is 17 residues. The V gene's germline CDR1 is SGHDT and CDR2 YYEEEE. CDR3 amino acids: CASRRTSGGLSYNEQFF. In nucleotides, the CDR3 is TGTGCCAGCAGGAGAACTAGCGGGGGCCTCTCCTACAATGAGCAGTTCTTC.

The chain uses TRBV6-6 and TRBJ2-7; weak D call: TRBD1 (5 bases). V was shortened by 8 bases and J by 3 bases, with 11 bases between the two germline ends. Germline V gene data show CDR1 as MNHNY and CDR2 as SVGAGI (reference sequence). The CDR3 runs to 12 residues. The CDR3 bases are TGTGCCAGCGACGCGCAGGGCTACGAGCAGTACTTC. Amino acids: CASDAQGYEQYF.

The genes are TRBV3-1 (or the pseudogene TRBV3-2) and TRBJ2-7; no firm D call. Germline V gene sequence: CDR1 LGHDT, CDR2 YNNKEL (reference sequence). Trimming left V 4 bases short and J 3 bases short, with 7 bases between. CDR3 length equals 12 residues. The CDR3 reads CASSPTFYEQYF. The CDR3 coding sequence is TGTGCCAGCAGCCCAACTTTCTACGAGCAGTACTTC.

The J gene is TRBJ1-2, the V gene TRBV5-1, with 8 nucleotides matching TRBD1. Germline V CDR1 and CDR2: SGHRS, YFSETQ. J lost 3 bases, V lost 4 bases, and 5 bases had no gene match. The CDR3 spans 14 residues. For the CDR3, the DNA is TGCGCCAGCAGCAGCGGGACAGGCTACTATGGCTACACCTTC. Residues: CASSSGTGYYGYTF.

CDR3 loop: CASSLMAGTGAQPQHF. The CDR3 nucleotides are TGTGCCAGCAGCTTGATGGCGGGGACAGGGGCTCAGCCCCAGCATTTT. The chain is built from TRBV5-6 and TRBJ1-5; 10 bases align to TRBD1. The germline gives CDR1 SGHDT, CDR2 YYEEEE. The junction had 7 bases not matched to a gene; V was cut back by 1 base and J by 6 bases. This CDR3 region has 16 residues.

V gene TRBV5-1 combines with J gene TRBJ2-1; weak D call: TRBD2 (5 bases). Trimming took off 0 bases at V and 1 base at J, with 8 bases between the two ends. The CDR3 loop spans 15 amino acids. Looked up from germline, CDR1 is SGHRS and CDR2 is YFSETQ. The CDR3 bases are TGCGCCAGCAGCTTGGCCCGGGGTTCCTACAATGAGCAGTTCTTC. Protein sequence: CASSLARGSYNEQFF.

The V call is TRBV19, the J call TRBJ2-4; TRBD1 matches 7 bases. The V segment lost 3 bases and the J segment 0 bases; nucleotides outside the gene matches: 14. The CDR3 runs to 19 residues. The germline V gene encodes CDR1 LNHDA and CDR2 SQIVND (reference sequence). The CDR3 protein is CASSMSVGGASLAKNIQYF. In DNA, the CDR3 is TGTGCCAGTAGTATGTCGGTAGGGGGCGCGAGTTTAGCCAAAAACATTCAGTACTTC.

The rearrangement links TRBV5-6 to TRBJ2-2; D remains ambiguous. V lost 4 bases and J lost 6, with 19 bases in between. This CDR3 is built from 16 residues. Germline loops: CDR1 SGHDT, CDR2 YYEEEE. The CDR3 loop is CASSPNPRIDSGELFF. CDR3 in DNA: TGTGCCAGCAGCCCCAACCCCCGAATCGACTCCGGGGAGCTGTTTTTT.

The chain joins TRBV19 to TRBJ2-3; D is undetermined. The CDR3 consists of 16 residues. V gave up 5 bases and J gave up 4 bases, with 19 bases separating them. Germline-derived CDR1 and CDR2 are LNHDA and SQIVND (reference sequence). In nucleotides, the CDR3 is TGTGCCAGTAGTCGTCGGCCCACTTCCGACGCAGATACGCAGTATTTT. The encoded protein is CASSRRPTSDADTQYF.

This CDR3 reads CASSLGTGASREAFF. DNA of the CDR3: TGCGCCAGCAGCTTGGGGACAGGGGCATCCCGTGAAGCTTTCTTT. The chain combines TRBV5-1 with TRBJ1-1; 9 bases line up with TRBD1. V dropped 0 bases and J dropped 7; count of bases not matched to a gene: 7. Germline V CDR1 and CDR2: SGHRS, YFSETQ. There are 15 residues in the CDR3.